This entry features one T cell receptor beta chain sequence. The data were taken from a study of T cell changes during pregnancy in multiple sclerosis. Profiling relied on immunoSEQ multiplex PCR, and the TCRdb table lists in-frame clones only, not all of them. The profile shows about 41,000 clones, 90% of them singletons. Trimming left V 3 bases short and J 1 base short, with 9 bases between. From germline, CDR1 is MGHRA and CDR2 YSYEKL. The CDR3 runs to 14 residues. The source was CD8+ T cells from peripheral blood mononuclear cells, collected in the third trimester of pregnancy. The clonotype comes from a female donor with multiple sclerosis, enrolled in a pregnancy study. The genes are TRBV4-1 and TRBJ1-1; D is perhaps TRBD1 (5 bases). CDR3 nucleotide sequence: TGCGCCAGCAGCCAGATAGACAGGAACACTGAAGCTTTCTTT. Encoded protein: CASSQIDRNTEAFF.